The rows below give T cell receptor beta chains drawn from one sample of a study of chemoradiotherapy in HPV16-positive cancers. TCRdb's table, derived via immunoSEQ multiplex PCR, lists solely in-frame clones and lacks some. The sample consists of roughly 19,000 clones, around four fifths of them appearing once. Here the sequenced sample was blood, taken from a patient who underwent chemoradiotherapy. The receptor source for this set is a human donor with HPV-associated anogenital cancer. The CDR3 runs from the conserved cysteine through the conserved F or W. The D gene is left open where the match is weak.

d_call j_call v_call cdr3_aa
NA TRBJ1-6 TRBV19 CASSISGQNLSPLHF
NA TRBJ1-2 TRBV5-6 CASSLRGSGYGYTF
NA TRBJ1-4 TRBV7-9 CASRREANEKLFF
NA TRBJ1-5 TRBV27 CASSLSSTGNQPQHF
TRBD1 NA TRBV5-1 CASSLGRGSYYEQYF
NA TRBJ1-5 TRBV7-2 CASSLAPGTLNQPQHF
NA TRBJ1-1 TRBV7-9 CASSTAGYTEAFF
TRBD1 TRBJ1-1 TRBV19 CASSIPTGGITEAFF
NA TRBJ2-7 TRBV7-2 CASSSPGNPYEQYF
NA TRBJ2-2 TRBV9 CASSVGAGTRTGELFF
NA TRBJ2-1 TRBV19 CASSRGGASSYNEQFF